Here is one TCR beta chain with its context. This clone's antigen is unknown. No base qualities exist here, and no much larger clone lies one base off it. This entry comes from a study of blood T cell repertoires in COVID-19 (dated by TCRdb to the early 2020s). Notes on the research overall: Recovered participants in ImmuneRACE Cohort 3 were defined by two consecutive negative NP/OP PCR tests, clearance by a healthcare professional, or resolution of symptoms. Samples from collaborators originated in the United States, Italy and Spain and spanned both the acute and convalescent phases of COVID-19. The prospective study material was composed of cDNA or gDNA derived from T cells, B-cell-depleted T cells, or PBMCs. Subjects who had been exposed to COVID-19, were actively infected with it, or had recovered from it provided the deeply sampled blood TCRbeta repertoires that made up the dataset. The repertoires were released in a freely available public database intended as a resource for research on the immune response to SARS-CoV-2. The samples were drawn from the first 160 participants of the ongoing ImmuneRACE study and from 950 to 1,500 subjects provided by 6 global collaborators. Nearly every sample came with metadata listing a de-identified subject ID, COVID-19 status, age in years and sex. HLA class I and class II types, where available, came from metadata supplied by the sample provider rather than from assay-based typing. Overall study results and their limits: The amount of clinical and demographic metadata varied by source and participant and was provided uncurated.

In the prospective study, participants were about 18 to 95 years old, resided in 24 geographic areas of the United States, and were enrolled through a virtual design. To assign participants to cohorts, the prospective study relied on clinical history that participants themselves reported in a screening survey and a study questionnaire. Each participant in the prospective study had whole blood, serum and a nasopharyngeal or oropharyngeal swab collected by mobile phlebotomists. Additional blood draws and questionnaires over an approximately 2-month period could optionally be provided by prospective study participants. Blood samples from the prospective study were shipped frozen or at room temperature prior to DNA extraction. The germline V gene encodes CDR1 SEHNR and CDR2 FQNEAQ (reference sequence). V and J are trimmed by 5 bases and 7 bases, and the gene matches miss 1 base of the junction. The CDR3 holds 11 amino acids from the cysteine to the phenylalanine. The kept DNA is CDR3 alone, 33 bases in frame from the first base.

TCRbeta CDR3 regions were amplified from genomic DNA using the immunoSEQ Assay, a bias-controlled multiplex PCR. The published analysis was carried out like this. Within the assay, amplification of reference gene primers was used to estimate how many nucleated cells each sample contained. Sequence reads were collapsed and filtered to measure the absolute abundance of every unique TCRbeta CDR3 rearrangement. For each sample, productive Simpson clonality was calculated as the square root of Simpson's diversity index across productive rearrangements. Entries here come from immuneACCESS through TCRdb and include only in-frame sequences with V and J called. Some clones fail to appear in such tables; in the studies checked, an unresolved V gene covers under half of the shortfall, and the cause of the remainder is unknown. V and J calls and clone size come straight from that table; D and trimming were deduced from the DNA. This sample comprises 200,000 to 250,000 clones, approximately 87% of them detected only once. Over 3% of the sample belongs to the ten largest clones.

The sequencing sample was made of PBMCs or T cells enriched from blood (not recorded which). This TCR was sampled from a woman aged 50 to 60 in a cohort exposed to, infected with or recovered from COVID-19 (not recorded which). The sequence is built from TRBV7-9 and TRBJ1-1; 7 bases in the junction line up with TRBD1. Here the CDR3 is given as CASSRQGEAFF. The sequenced DNA is TGTGCCAGCAGCCGACAGGGTGAAGCTTTCTTT.